Listed here are 15 T cell receptor beta chains from one sample, sequenced in a study of metastatic and nonmetastatic thyroid tumors (TCRdb year 2020). Preparation of the library involved PCR. TCRdb shows the sequencer as Illumina HiSeq 4000. TCRdb ran its own pipeline on the public reads, namely fastp trimming at Q25 and MiXCR clone calling, and kept in-frame beta chains. The sample yields about 13,000 clones; about 25% were counted once. Clones ranked in the top ten supply around 60% of the sample. No patient had received any treatment before thyroid surgery. The material sequenced was blood. The origin of the receptors is a male donor with papillary thyroid cancer or a benign thyroid nodule (not recorded which). Some clones in this sample may be carry-over from other donors' samples.

The chain carries TRBV30 and TRBJ2-3; 10 bases match TRBD2. Trimming cost V 3 bases and J 1 base; bases outside gene matches: 10. CDR3 size: 17 residues. Germline loops: CDR1 GTSNPN, CDR2 SVGIG (reference sequence). The DNA of the CDR3 is TGTGCCTGGAGCGGCGGCCTAGCGGGAGTCCGCACAGATACGCAGTATTTT. It specifies CAWSGGLAGVRTDTQYF.

The chain couples TRBV6-5 to TRBJ2-1; a possible D gene is TRBD2 (5 bases). Deletions cut 3 bases from V and 10 bases from J, with 13 bases between. Germline CDR1 and CDR2: MNHEY and SVGAGI. CDR3 size: 13 residues. The CDR3 nucleotides read TGTGCCAGCAGTTATGAGAGGACTGGCGAGCAGTTCTTC. It specifies CASSYERTGEQFF.

This clone showed up many times. The gene calls are TRBV28 and TRBJ2-7; D may be TRBD1 (6 bases). The CDR3 has 15 amino acids. V dropped 8 bases and J dropped 0 bases, with 17 bases sitting between them. Per the germline V gene, CDR1 is MDHEN and CDR2 is SYDVKM. The DNA for the CDR3 is TGTGCCAGCCGGGGCCTAGAGGGGGTCTCCTACGAGCAGTACTTC. Translating gives CASRGLEGVSYEQYF.

The table lists this clone with a few counts. The gene calls are TRBV28 and TRBJ2-7, with D perhaps assigned TRBD1 or TRBD2 (5 bases each). Trimming took off 8 bases at V and 7 bases at J, with 18 bases between the two ends. The CDR3 totals 13 residues. CDR1 is MDHEN and CDR2 is SYDVKM in the germline V gene. CDR3 loop: CASPNPGTGEQYF. CDR3 coding DNA: TGTGCCAGCCCTAACCCGGGGACGGGGGAGCAGTACTTC.

The V and J genes are TRBV7-8 and TRBJ2-1; a possible D gene is TRBD2 (5 bases). This CDR3 contains 14 residues. Germline V gives CDR1 SGHVS, CDR2 FQNEAQ. Trimming removed 5 bases at V and 8 bases at J, with 16 bases between. The CDR3 region is CASSLAGERDEQFF. The CDR3 DNA reads as TGTGCCAGCAGCCTCGCCGGGGAGAGGGATGAGCAGTTCTTC.

This clone was detected many times. The chain is built from TRBV19 and TRBJ1-5, with 9 bases lining up with TRBD1. The CDR3 is 17 residues long. The ends lost 3 bases at V and 0 bases at J; junction bases unmatched: 6. In germline, CDR1 is LNHDA, CDR2 SQIVND (reference sequence). The CDR3 coding sequence is TGTGCCAGTAGTATCAGGGCGACAGGGGGTAGCAATCAGCCCCAGCATTTT. Translation gives CASSIRATGGSNQPQHF.

The chain joins TRBV7-9 to TRBJ2-5, with D possibly being TRBD1 (6 bases). This CDR3 is 15 amino acids long. Trimming took off 5 bases at V and 2 bases at J, with 15 bases between the two ends. From germline, CDR1 is SEHNR and CDR2 FQNEAQ (reference sequence). The CDR3, as DNA: TGTGCCAGCAGCGCCTCCGGGACACAACAAGAGACCCAGTACTTC. Protein sequence: CASSASGTQQETQYF. Together with reference TRBV7-9 and TRBJ2-5, the CDR3 gives the full variable domain: DTGVSQNPRHKITKRGQNVTFRCDPISEHNRLYWYRQTLGQGPEFLTYFQNEAQLEKSRLLSDRFSAERPKGSFSTLEIQRTEQGDSAMYLCASSASGTQQETQYFGPGTRLLVL.

Judged by abundance, this clone is medium-sized. This chain connects TRBV5-1 to TRBJ1-2; a possible D gene is TRBD1 (5 bases). The CDR3 has 15 amino acids. Trimming shortened V by 3 bases and J by 5 bases, and 17 bases separated the two germline ends. Germline CDR1 and CDR2: SGHRS and YFSETQ. CDR3: CASSSRVDSPYGYTF. In DNA, the CDR3 is TGCGCCAGCAGCTCCAGGGTCGATTCGCCATATGGCTACACCTTC.

This clone was found a few times. V and J are TRBV6-2 or TRBV6-3 and TRBJ1-2; possibly TRBD1 for D (6 bases). Looked up from germline, CDR1 is MNHEY and CDR2 is SVGEGT. V gave up 1 base and J gave up 6 bases, with 12 bases separating them. This CDR3 contains 14 residues. The CDR3 region is CASSYFPGADGYTF. The CDR3 DNA reads as TGTGCCAGCAGTTACTTCCCGGGGGCGGATGGCTACACCTTC.

In its sample, this clone was seen a few times. The chain recombines TRBV6-4 with TRBJ2-3, with 8 bases matching TRBD2. Trimming took 4 bases from V and 0 from J; bases not matched to a gene: 0. The CDR3 sequence is 14 residues long. The germline CDR1 and CDR2 sequences are MRHNA and SNTAGT. The CDR3 here is CASSASGSTDTQYF. CDR3 sequence (DNA): TGTGCCAGCAGTGCTAGCGGGAGCACAGATACGCAGTATTTT.

The CDR3 DNA reads TGTGCCAGCAGCTTAGATATAAAGGAGAGGGAGCTGTTTTTT. It translates to CASSLDIKERELFF. The V call is TRBV11-2, the J call TRBJ2-2; D not certain. Trimming cost V 0 bases and J 9 bases, with 11 bases left between them. Germline V lookup: CDR1 SGHAT, CDR2 FQNNGV. CDR3 size: 14 residues.

By sample fraction, this clone is medium-sized. This rearrangement joins TRBV12-3 or TRBV12-4 to TRBJ2-3; 13 positions match TRBD2. This CDR3 is built from 16 residues. Germline trimming cut 7 bases from V and 4 bases from J; bases unmatched to any gene: 8. The CDR3 protein is CASTRGTSGAADTQYF. DNA for the CDR3: TGTGCCAGCACCCGAGGGACTAGCGGGGCAGCAGATACGCAGTATTTT.

The chain joins TRBV6-2 or TRBV6-3 to TRBJ2-6; D may be TRBD2 (7 bases). CDR3 length: 16 amino acids. Germline loops: CDR1 MNHEY, CDR2 SVGEGT. V was cut by 7 bases and J by 0 bases, with 13 bases left in between. CDR3 protein: CASKGEGYSGANVLTF. DNA for the CDR3: TGTGCCAGCAAGGGGGAGGGTTACTCTGGGGCCAACGTCCTGACTTTC.

The chain recombines TRBV28 with TRBJ2-5; D remains unclear. The CDR3 sequence is 13 residues long. Germline CDR1 and CDR2: MDHEN and SYDVKM. Trimming shortened V by 3 bases and J by 3 bases, and 8 bases separated the two germline ends. The CDR3: CASSFLEEETQYF. In DNA, the CDR3 is TGTGCCAGCAGTTTCCTGGAAGAAGAGACCCAGTACTTC.

This clone was observed at least ten times. The CDR3 is CSAGGQVGQPQHF. CDR3 bases: TGCAGTGCTGGAGGACAGGTGGGTCAGCCCCAGCATTTT. V is TRBV20-1 and J is TRBJ1-5; 7 bases align to TRBD1. CDR3 size: 13 residues. After removal of 5 bases from V and 6 bases from J, the junction contained 7 bases not matched to a gene. Germline V gene lookup returns CDR1 DFQATT and CDR2 SNEGSKA (reference sequence).